This T cell receptor beta chain emerged from a study of cytomegalovirus exposure and HLA in healthy donors (dated by TCRdb to about 2017). Concerning the study at large: In an earlier analysis of 450 to 750 of the donors, 276 Gb of sequence data and approximately 120 million unique TCR beta sequences from 150 million to 200 million T cells were reported. Roughly 300 gigabases of sequencing data and roughly 80 million unique TCR sequences made up an early release that covered roughly 670 HLA-typed donors. Of the 300 to 500 genotyped donors, more than 75% were placed in the genetic ancestry cluster associated with self-reported Caucasian donors. The study was designed to test whether signatures of past pathogen exposure could be identified by cataloging public T cell receptors. Using immunosequencing, the study profiled T cell repertoires from 640 or so subjects and related those repertoires to cytomegalovirus serostatus. Along with the roughly 710-subject first cohort, a separate validation cohort of 120 different subjects was used. The study combined high-throughput TCR immunosequencing, statistical association of individual TCRs with disease status, and machine learning to predict cytomegalovirus infection status. A later analysis re-analyzed previously published TCR beta repertoires from approximately 670 donors and added high-resolution HLA genotyping to study TCR occurrence patterns. The later analysis used no new phenotypic data to find candidate immune exposures, relying instead on TCR beta sequences and their occurrence across donors. In an earlier analysis of 587 of the donors, high-throughput TCR beta sequencing was used to judge whether each TCR beta V gene segment behaved as functional or pseudogenic. Donor age, sex, ethnicity and CMV serostatus were compiled together with the repertoire data. In a later genetic analysis, genome-wide SNP genotypes for about three fifths of the roughly 670 donors were used, and that subset was treated as a discovery cohort. Every repertoire in the discovery cohort had been generated on one and the same sequencing platform. Both class I and class II loci were covered by HLA typing, at four-digit resolution. The number of typed donors differed by locus: about 629-640 for A, B, C, DRB1 and DQB1; approximately 520 for DQA1; over 600 for DPA1; and about 450 for DPB1. Five DR-DQ haplotypes were treated as single units for association and clustering because of strong linkage in the cohort. Across roughly 420 genotyped donors of the cohort, an average of about 240,000 unique TCR beta nucleotide sequences per donor were sequenced, and 15% to 20% of those sequences were non-productive.

Details on this clone: Its antigen is currently not known. One base away there is no much larger clone; base qualities are not given.

There are 12 amino acids in the CDR3, from cysteine to phenylalanine inclusive. The DNA shown is the 36-base CDR3, in frame from base 1. Trimming costs V 2 bases and J 7 bases, and their ends lie 9 bases apart. CDR1 and CDR2 are drawn from the germline V gene: SGHNT, YENEEA. Points the paper makes about the study in general: CMV serostatus was the only immune exposure information available for the cohort. A further reported finding was that TCR beta sequences accurately predicted the HLA-A and HLA-B alleles for most subjects in the first cohort. According to a later analysis, TCR association rates differed among HLA loci, with DRB1 alleles showing the most associated TCRs and HLA-C alleles showing the fewest. Most TCR sequences were observed very rarely across donors, whereas some public TCRs were present in many individuals. Assigning TCR associations to individual alleles was difficult when HLA alleles, especially DR and DQ, strongly co-occurred. Three of the identified cytomegalovirus-associated TCR beta chains were confirmed in vitro to be specific for cytomegalovirus antigens. An association between a missense DCLRE1C variant and V-gene and J-gene trimming of TCR beta chains was found in a later genetic analysis and replicated in an independent cohort. The 87-base-pair reads could not distinguish some IMGT-functional V segments, including TRBV6-2 and TRBV6-3, so those segments were excluded. Correlated functional status among segregating V segments might reflect linkage disequilibrium, but an unknown experimental factor could not be ruled out. The cohort was sequenced for TCR beta chains only, and without alpha or paired-chain data the features that could be detected were limited. The authors suggested that the approach could potentially be generalized to other disease states and immunological phenotypes. A total of 164 TCR beta chains were listed by the study as associated with cytomegalovirus. Several of the top co-occurrence clusters appeared to be linked to parvovirus B19, influenza, CMV and Epstein-Barr virus, according to a later analysis. A group of highly shared sequence variants was considered likely to be a technical artifact of the sequencing pipeline. According to a later analysis, most CMV-associated TCR beta chains appeared to be HLA-restricted, and the HLA associations seemed to be driven largely by CMV exposure. Because counts were too low, some 16 rarely observed V segments, including chromosome 9 orphons, were excluded from the earlier analysis of 587 of the donors. At a false discovery rate of 0.05, a later analysis linked 15,000 to 20,000 TCR beta sequences to specific HLA alleles. Compared with equally common non-associated chains, HLA-associated TCR beta chains in a later analysis were more clonally expanded and had lower generation probabilities. Cytomegalovirus status was reported to be diagnosed by the classifier with high specificity and sensitivity in both the original and validation cohorts. Roughly uniform sequencing depth across donors was assumed in presence/absence analyses, although this assumption may not hold. Because HLA typing was unavailable for some donors at each locus, only the typed subset was used in association tests. According to a later genetic analysis, donors in an Asian-associated ancestry cluster had fewer N-insertions in productive TCRs than the approximately 670-donor mean. Broadly in line with IMGT annotations, most TCR beta V segments showed up in productive rearrangements about 87% or about 30% of the time in an earlier analysis of roughly 590 of the donors.

Library preparation employed the immunoSEQ multiplex PCR assay. For the multiplex PCR, a mixture combining 60 forward primers for TCR Vbeta segments and 13 reverse primers for TCR Jbeta segments was used. A multiplex PCR assay on genomic DNA amplified the CDR3 region of rearranged TCR beta genes. The amplified TCR beta libraries were sequenced on the Illumina HiSeq System as 87-base-pair reads. From the authors' description of their analysis: Across the 700 or so repertoires, a later analysis counted 75 million to 90 million unique TCR beta chains, around 11 million of which were shared by at least two donors. A nearest-neighbor algorithm error-corrected the raw reads and collapsed the reads into unique sequences, merging closely related sequences to remove PCR and sequencing errors. To assign V, D and J gene segments, CDR3 sequences were aligned to IMGT reference sequences. For a sequence to be retained, a match of at least six nucleotides to both a V gene segment and a J gene segment was required. Rearrangements were classified as productive when the CDR3 lacked stop codons and remained in frame with V and J, and all other rearrangements were classified as non-productive. CDR3 was defined according to IMGT convention as the region running from the second conserved V-encoded cysteine to the conserved J-encoded phenylalanine. The earlier analysis of about 610 of the donors excluded sequences that lacked an unambiguous match to a single V gene segment. In an earlier analysis of approximately 610 of the donors, V segments were called functional above 56.7% productive rearrangements and were called segregating when the between-donor standard deviation exceeded 5%. To diagnose cytomegalovirus status from the catalog of TCR beta chain sequences, a statistical classification framework was built. A later analysis assigned V and J genes by comparing TCR nucleotide sequences with IMGT/GENE-DB human TR gene sequences. The TCRdist pipeline was used in a later analysis to assign CDR3 sequences and most-parsimonious VDJ recombination scenarios. A later analysis defined each TCR beta chain by its CDR3 amino acid sequence plus V-gene family, and excluded reads lacking a unique V-gene family. To address suspected cross-contamination and a sequencing artifact, a later analysis removed under 600 highly shared, low-generation-probability nucleotide sequences. For each public chain, a later analysis derived a clonal expansion index from normalized ranks of inferred template counts within each repertoire. In a later analysis, generation probabilities were computed with a VDJ recombination model fitted to out-of-frame rearrangements, and the resulting probabilities were checked against IGoR. A later analysis scored TCR-TCR, TCR-HLA and TCR-CMV co-occurrence with hypergeometric tests, applying a repertoire-size bias correction to TCR pairs. False discovery rates were estimated in a later analysis by permuting HLA or CMV assignments 20 times. A later analysis grouped co-occurring TCRs with DBSCAN, adding TCRdist sequence similarity when clustering within HLA-allele-positive subsets. Repertoires with fewer than 30,000 or more than 120,000 public chains, plus five repertoires with anomalous nucleotide sharing, were excluded from co-occurrence clustering. TCRdb took over this immuneACCESS table, retaining in-frame rearrangements with V and J assigned. Such tables are incomplete; in checked studies, under half of the missing clones stem from an unresolved V gene, and the remainder is unexplained. The D gene and trimming were derived from the DNA, and the V and J assignments and clone size from that table. The sample table lists 100,000 to 150,000 clones, 80% of them with a count of one. 8.8% of the sample is in the top ten clones.

The cohort was made up of under 800 healthy bone marrow donors. Cohort members were all nominally healthy when sampled, although unrecorded immune exposures were likely present. The donor tested CMV seropositive and was one of the 289 seropositive cohort members. A peripheral blood sample was collected from each donor, and TCR beta sequencing was performed on peripheral blood mononuclear cells. Genomic DNA was extracted from the blood cell samples with the Qiagen DNeasy Blood Extraction Kit. Sequenced input: PBMCs. The TCR originated in a female donor in good health and CMV-seropositive. This receptor chain uses TRBV11-3 and TRBJ2-7, with a tentative D gene TRBD2 over 5 matching bases. At the DNA level, the sequence is TGTGCCAGCAGCTTATTGGGAGCAGAGCAGTACTTC. Translated, this gives CASSLLGAEQYF.